Reported below is one T cell receptor beta chain. Per the original data handling: Estimation of nucleated cell counts was performed using reference gene primer amplification. The protocol was immunoSEQ multiplex PCR, while the TCRdb copy is restricted to in-frame clones and leaves out a portion. That table is the source of V, J and clone size, and D and trimming were worked out from the DNA. The table records some 180,000 clones, about 88% of them present only once. The CDR3 sequence is 15 residues long. In germline, CDR1 is MNHEY, CDR2 SMNVEV (reference sequence). V lost 7 bases, J lost 4 bases, and 8 bases stayed unmatched. This record belongs to a study of blood T cell repertoires in COVID-19. Study-wide context: From the United States, Italy and Spain came samples of acute and convalescent COVID-19. T cells, B-cell-depleted T cells, or PBMCs provided the cDNA or gDNA that served as material.

The sequenced sample consisted of peripheral blood. The rearrangement joins TRBV27 to TRBJ2-2; 8 bases match TRBD1. The clonotype comes from a man aged 50 to 60 who had recovered from COVID-19. CDR3 amino acids: CASNRTGRSTGELFF. DNA for the CDR3: TGTGCCAGCAATCGGACAGGGAGGTCCACCGGGGAGCTGTTTTTT.